The T cell receptor beta chain described here comes from a study of T cells after yellow fever vaccination. General study results and limits: FACS-sorted repertoires might harbor abundant contaminating clonotypes from the bulk population. Though weaker, the secondary response peaked faster, on day 5 versus 15.

Details on this clonotype: Its antigen is not identified.

TCRdb reprocessed the 5' RACE reads via MiXCR and lists one record per CDR3 protein. The data contain 200,000 to 300,000 distinct CDR3 sequences, about 7% of them singletons. The starting material was CD4+ T cells sorted from PBMCs, obtained 15 days after the yellow fever booster vaccination. This receptor was taken from a man aged 25-40 years who received the YFV17D yellow fever vaccine.

In DNA form, the CDR3 reads TGTGCCAGCAGTTACGTACCTAGCGGGAGAAATGAGCAGTTCTTC. Its protein product is CASSYVPSGRNEQFF. J is TRBJ2-1 and V is TRBV6-5; TRBD2 matches at 10 bases. This CDR3 spans 15 amino acids. J lost 7 bases, V lost 2 bases, and 5 bases had no gene match. Germline CDR1 and CDR2: MNHEY and SVGAGI.